Presented here are 18 T cell receptor beta chains from one specimen sequenced in a study of cytomegalovirus exposure and HLA in healthy donors. A multiplex PCR was run with 60 Vbeta primers and 13 Jbeta primers. The table came from immunoSEQ multiplex PCR; TCRdb's copy has only in-frame clones and leaves some out. The sample yields about 120,000 clones, about 78% seen once. Specimen: PBMCs. All receptors come from a female donor in good health and CMV-seronegative.

The V call is TRBV27, the J call TRBJ1-5; 10 positions agree with TRBD1. The J segment lost 9 bases and the V segment lost 5 bases, leaving 10 bases of the junction unmatched. CDR3 length: 15 residues. Germline loops: CDR1 MNHEY, CDR2 SMNVEV (reference sequence). CDR3: CASSPGQGGLLPQHF. In DNA form, the CDR3 reads TGTGCCAGCAGTCCCGGACAGGGGGGACTTTTGCCCCAGCATTTT.

This clone is a singleton in its sample. Germline and junction disagree at one end, which may indicate a read error. V gene TRBV7-3 combines with J gene TRBJ2-6, with D perhaps matching TRBD1 (5 bases). Looked up from germline, CDR1 is SGHTA and CDR2 is FQGTGA. The CDR3 loop spans 16 amino acids. CDR3 DNA: TGTGCCAGCAGCCCACGAACCAACTCTGGGGCCAACGGCCTGACTTTC. This codes for CASSPRTNSGANGLTF.

The chain employs TRBV6-5 and TRBJ1-4; tentative D call: TRBD1 (5 bases). Looked up from germline, CDR1 is MNHEY and CDR2 is SVGAGI. V shed 2 bases and J shed 8 bases, with 12 bases lying between them. The CDR3 sequence is 14 residues long. CDR3 nucleotides: TGTGCCAGCAGTTACGGGCCAGGGCAAGAAAAACTGTTTTTT. Translated, it gives CASSYGPGQEKLFF.

The chain uses TRBV14 and TRBJ1-1; D perhaps matches TRBD1 (6 bases). Trimming left V 4 bases short and J 4 bases short, with 19 bases between. Looked up from germline, CDR1 is SGHDN and CDR2 is FVKESK. The CDR3 extends over 16 amino acids. CDR3 residues: CASSLRVGARGTEAFF. For the CDR3, the DNA is TGTGCCAGCAGCCTTCGGGTGGGGGCCCGGGGCACTGAAGCTTTCTTT. Based on the CDR3 plus reference TRBV14 and TRBJ1-1, the full variable domain is EAGVTQFPSHSVIEKGQTVTLRCDPISGHDNLYWYRRVMGKEIKFLLHFVKESKQDESGMPNNRFLAERTGGTYSTLKVQPAELEDSGVYFCASSLRVGARGTEAFFGQGTRLTVV.

The DNA for the CDR3 is TGTGCCAGCAGCCCCAGAACTATGACAGGGACGAGTTCACCCCTCCACTTT. Translated: CASSPRTMTGTSSPLHF. V is TRBV7-2 and J is TRBJ1-6; TRBD1 agrees at 7 bases. Germline CDR1 and CDR2: SGHTA and FQGNSA. The CDR3 extends over 17 amino acids. V lost 5 bases to trimming and J lost 9 bases; unmatched junction nucleotides: 16.

About this clone itself: The sample holds other DNA sequences that translate to the same CDR3. V usage is TRBV11-2 and J usage is TRBJ2-5; the D is unclear. V was shortened by 5 bases and J by 3 bases, with 4 bases between the two germline ends. In germline, CDR1 is SGHAT, CDR2 FQNNGV. The CDR3 is 11 residues long. DNA of the CDR3: TGTGCCAGCAGCGTCAAAGAGACCCAGTACTTC. Translated: CASSVKETQYF.

This clone turned up a few times. The chain links TRBV6-5 to TRBJ1-2; D is undetermined. The CDR3 is 15 residues long. Trimming removed 7 bases from V and 4 bases from J, with 19 bases in between. Germline CDR1 reads MNHEY; CDR2 reads SVGAGI. The CDR3 reads CASKVDEVLGYGYTF. In DNA form, the CDR3 reads TGTGCCAGCAAGGTCGACGAGGTGCTCGGCTATGGCTACACCTTC.

This sequence joins TRBV7-9 and TRBJ1-2, with a weak D call TRBD1 (5 bases). Germline V gives CDR1 SEHNR, CDR2 FQNEAQ (reference sequence). Trimming stripped 1 base from V and 1 base from J, with 13 bases between. The CDR3 contains 16 residues. The CDR3 sequence is CASSLGAGFYNYGYTF. The CDR3, as DNA: TGTGCCAGCAGCTTAGGGGCAGGGTTTTATAACTATGGCTACACCTTC.

This clone showed up just a few times. The chain uses TRBV5-4 and TRBJ2-3, with D unclear. Germline CDR1 is SGHNT and CDR2 is YYREEE (reference sequence). The CDR3 is made up of 14 amino acids. Trimming took off 1 base at V and 10 bases at J, with 16 bases between the two ends. The CDR3 bases are TGTGCCAGCAGCTTGACACCAAACCCTCCTTCGCAGTATTTT. Its translation is CASSLTPNPPSQYF.

The chain combines TRBV18 with TRBJ1-2; TRBD1 matches at 7 bases. Germline V CDR1 and CDR2: KGHSH, LQKENI. V was clipped by 1 base and J by 4 bases; unmatched bases: 9. This CDR3 region has 16 residues. The chain's CDR3 is CASSPQGANRIYGYTF. The CDR3, as DNA: TGTGCCAGCTCACCACAGGGGGCAAATCGGATCTATGGCTACACCTTC.

The rearrangement joins TRBV7-8 to TRBJ2-1; D call uncertain. From germline, CDR1 is SGHVS and CDR2 FQNEAQ. V dropped 5 bases and J dropped 10 bases, with 9 bases sitting between them. This CDR3 spans 11 amino acids. CDR3 amino acids: CASSRSLEQFF. The CDR3, as DNA: TGTGCCAGCAGCCGTAGTCTCGAGCAGTTCTTC.

The gene calls are TRBV30 and TRBJ2-5; possible D gene TRBD1, 6 bases. This CDR3 comprises 13 residues. Trimming cost V 1 base and J 5 bases, with 11 bases left between them. The germline CDR1 and CDR2 sequences are GTSNPN and SVGIG (reference sequence). DNA for the CDR3: TGTGCCTGGAGTGGACAGGCGAGGGAGACCCAGTACTTC. Its translation is CAWSGQARETQYF.

The chain joins TRBV30 to TRBJ2-7; tentative D call: TRBD2 (5 bases). Germline loops: CDR1 GTSNPN, CDR2 SVGIG (reference sequence). The V and J ends lost 0 bases and 2 bases respectively, with 14 bases between them. CDR3 length: 15 residues. The DNA of the CDR3 is TGTGCCTGGAGTGTCTTTGGGAGTATCCCCTACGAGCAGTACTTC. It codes for CAWSVFGSIPYEQYF.

The CDR3 is CASNRQGANYGYTF. DNA of the CDR3: TGTGCCAGCAACCGACAGGGCGCTAACTATGGCTACACCTTC. V is TRBV2 and J is TRBJ1-2; TRBD1 matches 7 bases. CDR3 length equals 14 residues. Trimming cost V 7 bases and J 0 bases; bases outside gene matches: 5. The V gene's germline CDR1 is SNHLY and CDR2 FYNNEI.

The count of this clone is one. The chain combines TRBV30 with TRBJ2-7, with D possibly TRBD2 on 5 matching bases. This CDR3 contains 14 residues. The V and J ends lost 4 bases and 1 base respectively, with 14 bases between them. Germline V CDR1 and CDR2: GTSNPN, SVGIG (reference sequence). The CDR3 reads CAWNLEAVSYEQYF. CDR3 coding DNA: TGTGCCTGGAATTTGGAGGCAGTGTCCTACGAGCAGTACTTC.

J is TRBJ1-1 and V is TRBV4-2; 10 bases align to TRBD1. CDR3 length: 16 residues. The V gene end was trimmed by 0 bases and the J gene end by 4 bases; junction bases not matched to a gene: 5. CDR1 is LGHNA, CDR2 YNFKEQ, per germline. CDR3 bases: TGTGCCAGCAGCCAAGATTTAGGACAGGGGGGCACTGAAGCTTTCTTT. Encoded protein: CASSQDLGQGGTEAFF.

The rearrangement joins TRBV2 to TRBJ1-5; no clear D gene. Trimming removed 0 bases from V and 7 bases from J, with 13 bases in between. This CDR3 comprises 15 residues. Germline CDR1 is SNHLY and CDR2 is FYNNEI. For the CDR3, the DNA is TGTGCCAGCAGTGAAGCCCGGGAAGTTGGGCAGCCCCAGCATTTT. It codes for CASSEAREVGQPQHF.

The chain has TRBV18 and TRBJ2-3, with 8 bases lining up with TRBD2. V shed 4 bases and J 3 bases; nucleotides not matched to a gene: 9. This CDR3 contains 16 residues. Per germline, CDR1 KGHSH and CDR2 LQKENI. DNA of the CDR3: TGTGCCAGCTCACAACTAGCGGCGGGAGGTACAGATACGCAGTATTTT. Protein sequence: CASSQLAAGGTDTQYF.